Listed below are T cell receptor beta chains from one sample, sequenced in a study of CD8 T cells in Susac syndrome. Each CDR3 protein is one row after TCRdb ran MiXCR on the immunoSEQ multiplex PCR reads. The sample contains about 200,000 distinct CDR3 sequences, approximately 95% of which appear only once. The specimen was CD4+ T cells from PBMCs. The receptors originated from a human donor in good health. The CDR3 runs from the conserved cysteine through the conserved F or W. Fields, in order: clone size, J gene, D gene, V gene, CDR3 DNA, CDR3 protein. The D gene is left open where the match is weak. Not all rows give a size; the values are once, few, many and, for expanded clones, a class.

.,TRBJ2-2,.,TRBV7-3,TGTGCCAGCAGCTTATGGCGGAACACCGGGGAGCTGTTTTTT,CASSLWRNTGELFF
.,TRBJ2-3,.,TRBV15,TGTGCCACCAGCAGAGATACTCCAGATACGCAGTATTTT,CATSRDTPDTQYF
.,TRBJ1-1,TRBD1,TRBV28,TGTGGATCCAGGACAGGAACTTTACGTAAAGCTTTCTTT,CGSRTGTLRKAFF
.,TRBJ1-1,.,TRBV6-1,TGTGCCATCAGCCCGTACACTGAAGCTTTCTTT,CAISPYTEAFF
.,TRBJ1-6,.,TRBV2,TGTGCCAGCAAAGGGGGGCTGGCCGTCCTGCTTTCACCCCTCCACTTT,CASKGGLAVLLSPLHF
.,TRBJ2-7,TRBD2,TRBV7-9,TGTGCCAGCAGCTTAGCGGTTCGGGGGGACGAGCAGTACTTC,CASSLAVRGDEQYF
.,TRBJ1-4,TRBD1,TRBV4-2,TGTGCCAGCAGCCAAGCCCGGCGGGACAGATGGGTGACTAATGAAAAACTGTTTTTT,CASSQARRDRWVTNEKLFF
.,TRBJ1-5,.,TRBV3-1,TGTGCCAGCAGCCAAGATCAGGGGCAGCCCCAGCATTTT,CASSQDQGQPQHF
.,TRBJ1-2,.,TRBV19,TGTGCCAGTAAAGCCAGTCAGGCGTTCACATATGGCTACACCTTC,CASKASQAFTYGYTF
.,TRBJ2-7,.,TRBV5-1,TGCGCCAGCAGCTTTCTAAGGTCCTACGAGCAGTACTTC,CASSFLRSYEQYF
.,TRBJ2-3,TRBD2,TRBV7-3,TGTGCCAGCAGCTTAATCGGGGGGGCCACAGATACGCAGTATTTT,CASSLIGGATDTQYF
.,TRBJ1-5,.,TRBV19,TGTGCCAGTAGCCGAGGGTTGGAGAGTCAGCCCCAGCATTTT,CASSRGLESQPQHF
few,TRBJ2-5,.,TRBV7-3,TGTGCCAGCAGCCCCGGGGTCCAAGAGACCCAGTACTTC,CASSPGVQETQYF
.,TRBJ1-1,.,TRBV7-2,TGTGCCAGCAGCTGGCTCCAGGGGATTACTGAAGCTTTCTTT,CASSWLQGITEAFF
.,TRBJ1-5,TRBD1,TRBV9,TGTGCCAGCAGCTTTCACAGGGGAATAGGCAATCAGCCCCAGCATTTT,CASSFHRGIGNQPQHF
.,TRBJ2-5,.,TRBV29-1,TGCAGCGTTGAAGTTGCCCAGGGAGAGACCCAGTACTTC,CSVEVAQGETQYF
once,TRBJ1-4,.,TRBV29-1,TGCAGCGGACTATTGGACAGCAGTAATGAAAAACTGTTTTTT,CSGLLDSSNEKLFF
.,TRBJ1-6,TRBD1,TRBV23-1,TGCGCCAGCAGCCCCGGGACAGGGGAGCATTCACCCCTCCACTTT,CASSPGTGEHSPLHF
.,TRBJ2-5,.,TRBV5-1,TGCGCCAGCACCCGACAGGCCGGAGGGATGGAGACCCAGTACTTC,CASTRQAGGMETQYF
.,TRBJ2-5,.,TRBV18,TGTGCCAGCTCACCCTCGGAGACCCAGTACTTC,CASSPSETQYF
.,TRBJ2-7,TRBD1,TRBV6-5,TGTGCCAGCAGAGGATACAGGGGTTCCTACGAGCAGTACTTC,CASRGYRGSYEQYF
.,TRBJ1-2,TRBD1,TRBV4-2,TGTGCCAGCAGCCAAGGGGATCAGGGGGAAGCGGGAGGCTACACCTTC,CASSQGDQGEAGGYTF
.,TRBJ2-7,TRBD1,TRBV9,TGTGCCAGCAGCAAAGGACAGGGATTCAGGGAGCAGTACTTC,CASSKGQGFREQYF
.,TRBJ2-6,.,TRBV5-1,TGTGCCAGCAGCTTGGAGGGCTCTGGGGCCAACGTCCTGACTTTC,CASSLEGSGANVLTF
.,TRBJ2-5,.,TRBV7-2,TGTGCCAGCAGCCGGGACGGAATCCAAGAGACCCAGTACTTC,CASSRDGIQETQYF
.,TRBJ2-5,.,TRBV24-1,TGTGCCACCAGTGACCCTAGGACAGTCCAAGAGACCCAGTACTTC,CATSDPRTVQETQYF
once,TRBJ1-5,.,TRBV3-1,TGTGCCAGCAGCCAAAACCCGGGACACCATCAGCCCCAGCATTTT,CASSQNPGHHQPQHF
.,TRBJ1-1,.,TRBV12-3/TRBV12-4,TGTGCCAGCAGTACTTATTCGAACACTGAAGCTTTCTTT,CASSTYSNTEAFF
.,TRBJ2-5,TRBD1,TRBV2,TGTGCCAGCACCCAAGGGGGCCCGGAGACCCAGTACTTC,CASTQGGPETQYF
once,TRBJ1-5,.,TRBV7-2,TGTGCCAGCAGCCGCGTTGTGACAGATCAGCCCCAGCATTTT,CASSRVVTDQPQHF
.,TRBJ1-3,.,TRBV20-1,TGCAGTGCTAGTCCTATCTCTGGAAACACCATATATTTT,CSASPISGNTIYF
.,TRBJ2-5,TRBD2,TRBV11-2,TGTGCCAGCAGCTCTCGACTAGCGGGCCAAGAGACCCAGTACTTC,CASSSRLAGQETQYF
.,TRBJ1-1,.,TRBV29-1,TGCAGCGTTGTCGGCAACAGTTACACTGAAGCTTTCTTT,CSVVGNSYTEAFF
.,TRBJ2-2,.,TRBV9,TGTGCCAGCAGCGTCTATCAGGGAACCGGGGAGCTGTTTTTT,CASSVYQGTGELFF
.,TRBJ2-1,TRBD2,TRBV20-1,TGCAGTGCTAGACTTCGAAGGCTAGCGGGGGCCCAGAGCTCCTACAATGAGCAGTTCTTC,CSARLRRLAGAQSSYNEQFF
.,TRBJ2-1,.,TRBV28,TGTGCCAGCAGAGCCCAAGCGGGTGGTGAGCAGTTCTTC,CASRAQAGGEQFF
.,TRBJ1-2,.,TRBV2,TGTGCCACCAAATACCGGGACACGGGTGGTAAAGCCTTC,CATKYRDTGGKAF
.,TRBJ2-1,.,TRBV6-5,TGTGCCAGCAGACGGGTAACCCTCGCCTACAATGAGCAGTTCTTC,CASRRVTLAYNEQFF
.,TRBJ2-3,.,TRBV24-1,TGTGCCACCAAAGGAGGACAGAGCACAGATACGCAGTATTTT,CATKGGQSTDTQYF
.,TRBJ2-7,TRBD1,TRBV12-3/TRBV12-4,TGTGCCAGCAGGCAGACAGGGGATGTCTCCGAGCAGTACTTC,CASRQTGDVSEQYF
.,TRBJ1-1,.,TRBV3-1,TGTGCCAGCAGCCAAGGAACCCAGGGCACTGAAGCTTTCTTT,CASSQGTQGTEAFF
once,TRBJ1-2,.,TRBV10-3,TGTGCCATCAACCCGGGCCGCACCGACTATGGCTACACCTTC,CAINPGRTDYGYTF
.,TRBJ2-5,.,TRBV7-2,TGTGCCAGCAGCTTAGCAGGAATTGCGGAGACCCAGTACTTC,CASSLAGIAETQYF
.,TRBJ1-5,.,TRBV6-1,TGTGCCAGCAGTGAAAAAGTTCTCGATCAGCCCCAGCATTTT,CASSEKVLDQPQHF
.,TRBJ2-5,.,TRBV29-1,TGCAGCGGGGGAGGGGGGTGGAGCGGGGTCGGAGAGACCCAGTACTTC,CSGGGGWSGVGETQYF
.,TRBJ2-5,.,TRBV12-3/TRBV12-4,TGTGCCAGCAGTTTAGGGCTAGCGAGCCTTCAAGAGACCCAGTACTTC,CASSLGLASLQETQYF
.,TRBJ1-1,.,TRBV5-1,TGCGCCAGCAGAATGAGGGATGGAACTGAAGCTTTCTTT,CASRMRDGTEAFF
.,TRBJ2-5,.,TRBV5-1,TGCGCCAGCAGCTTGGAGGCAGGGAGGGAGACCCAGTACTTC,CASSLEAGRETQYF
.,TRBJ2-3,TRBD2,TRBV20-1,TGCAGTGCTAGACTAGCGGGGACCACAGATACGCAGTATTTT,CSARLAGTTDTQYF
.,TRBJ1-6,.,TRBV7-9,TGTGCCAGCAGCTTTTTCGGTGATAATTCACCCCTCCACTTT,CASSFFGDNSPLHF
.,TRBJ2-7,.,TRBV9,TGTGCCAGCAGCGCAGGGTTGGGGATTGGGGAAAACGAGCAGTACTTC,CASSAGLGIGENEQYF
.,TRBJ2-7,TRBD2,TRBV20-1,TGCAGTGCTATCTCGACTAGCAAGGACTACGAGCAGTACTTC,CSAISTSKDYEQYF
once,TRBJ1-1,.,TRBV7-2,TGTGCCAGCAGCTTCTCCGTCCAGTCCTTCACTGAAGCTTTCTTT,CASSFSVQSFTEAFF
.,TRBJ2-1,TRBD1,TRBV7-2,TGTGCCAGCAGCCCCCGGACAGGGAGCTCCTACAATGAGCAGTTCTTC,CASSPRTGSSYNEQFF
.,TRBJ2-7,TRBD1,TRBV30,TGTGCCTGGAGTAAAAAGTCGACAGGGGGAACCTACGAGCAGTACTTC,CAWSKKSTGGTYEQYF
.,TRBJ1-1,TRBD1,TRBV20-1,TGCAGTGCGCCAATAATACAGGGGACTGAAGCTTTCTTT,CSAPIIQGTEAFF
once,TRBJ1-5,.,TRBV6-2/TRBV6-3,TGTGCCAGCAGTCTAAATGGATATAGCAATCAGCCCCAGCATTTT,CASSLNGYSNQPQHF